One and the same sample provided the 11 T cell receptor beta chains below, sequenced in a study of cytomegalovirus exposure and HLA in healthy donors. Method: immunoSEQ multiplex PCR; TCRdb's copy keeps in-frame clones and lacks some. Of over 150,000 clones detected, approximately 83% appear once; the ten largest clones hold approximately 3%. The sample consisted of PBMCs. The receptors derive from a woman younger than 30 in good health and CMV-seropositive.

V usage is TRBV6-5 and J usage is TRBJ1-5; D gene ambiguous. V was cut by 6 bases and J by 2 bases, with 14 bases left in between. CDR3 length: 15 residues. Germline-derived CDR1 and CDR2 are MNHEY and SVGAGI. CDR3 bases: TGTGCCAGCAGGAGGGAGAGCGTTGGCAATCAGCCCCAGCATTTT. Translating it yields CASRRESVGNQPQHF.

The chain joins TRBV7-8 to TRBJ1-2; D possibly corresponds to TRBD1 (5 bases). With 4 bases removed from V and 8 bases from J, the gap between germline ends came to 14 bases. Germline lookup yields CDR1 SGHVS and CDR2 FQNEAQ. CDR3 length: 13 amino acids. The CDR3 protein is CASSYSREGGYTF. CDR3 coding DNA: TGTGCCAGCAGCTACTCCAGGGAGGGAGGCTACACCTTC.

In this sample, this clone turned up once. The rearrangement joins TRBV7-3 to TRBJ2-2, with a possible D match to TRBD1 (5 bases). The germline CDR1 and CDR2 sequences are SGHTA and FQGTGA. This CDR3 comprises 15 residues. The V and J ends lost 5 bases and 7 bases respectively, with 17 bases between them. CDR3 protein: CASSQSTAGNGELFF. For the CDR3, the DNA is TGTGCCAGCAGCCAGTCGACAGCTGGAAACGGGGAGCTGTTTTTT.

The chain has TRBV27 and TRBJ2-2, with D unclear. This CDR3 contains 15 residues. The ends were cut back, 4 bases at V and 0 bases at J, with 9 bases in the middle. Germline V CDR1 and CDR2: MNHEY, SMNVEV (reference sequence). For the CDR3, the DNA is TGTGCCAGCAGTTCTAATCGTGCGAACACCGGGGAGCTGTTTTTT. Translation: CASSSNRANTGELFF.

This clone was recorded once. This rearrangement joins TRBV7-2 to TRBJ1-2; 10 bases are a match to TRBD1. Germline trimming cut 5 bases from V and 6 bases from J; bases unmatched to any gene: 6. The length of the CDR3 is 14 residues. CDR1 and CDR2 from the germline V gene are SGHTA and FQGNSA. For the CDR3, the DNA is TGTGCCAGCAGCGGGCGGACAGGGGGGCATGGCTACACCTTC. Protein sequence: CASSGRTGGHGYTF.

The V and J genes are TRBV5-8 and TRBJ1-2; D gene ambiguous. V shed 4 bases and J shed 1 base, with 8 bases lying between them. This CDR3 is built from 13 residues. Germline CDR1 SGHTS, CDR2 YDEGEE. The CDR3 DNA follows: TGTGCCAGCAGCCGAGTTGTTAACTATGGCTACACCTTC. Translating gives CASSRVVNYGYTF.

The chain has TRBV5-1 and TRBJ2-2; 9 bases are shared with TRBD1. Looked up from germline, CDR1 is SGHRS and CDR2 is YFSETQ. The CDR3 consists of 16 residues. J gave up 5 bases and V 3 bases, and 8 bases lay outside the gene matches. The DNA of the CDR3 is TGCGCCAGCAGCTATTCAACAGGGGGCCAAACCGGGGAGCTGTTTTTT. Translating it yields CASSYSTGGQTGELFF.

The rearrangement joins TRBV5-4 to TRBJ2-7; weak D call: TRBD2 (5 bases). V was pared by 5 bases and J by 5 bases, with 8 bases between. Germline CDR1 and CDR2: SGHNT and YYREEE (reference sequence). The CDR3 runs to 11 residues. For the CDR3, the DNA is TGTGCCAGCAGATCGGAGGACGAGCAGTACTTC. Its translation: CASRSEDEQYF.

This chain connects TRBV4-3 to TRBJ2-1, with TRBD2 matching over 8 bases. CDR3 length equals 16 residues. The trim removed 0 bases at V and 4 bases at J, leaving 5 bases unmatched. The germline V gene has CDR1 LGHNA and CDR2 YSLEER. The CDR3 DNA reads as TGCGCCAGCAGCCAAGATCCGGGAGGGGGGTACAATGAGCAGTTCTTC. Its protein product is CASSQDPGGGYNEQFF.

This chain links TRBV27 with TRBJ1-2; a weak D match, TRBD1 (6 bases). Germline V CDR1 and CDR2: MNHEY, SMNVEV (reference sequence). The CDR3 is made up of 14 amino acids. Trimming removed 6 bases at V and 4 bases at J, with 15 bases between. CDR3 in amino acids: CASRSQGLGYGYTF. The CDR3 DNA sequence: TGTGCCAGCAGATCTCAGGGGCTCGGCTATGGCTACACCTTC.

Only one count was recorded for this clone. This chain links TRBV10-3 with TRBJ1-1; the D gene is possibly TRBD1 (6 bases). The germline V gene has CDR1 ENHRY and CDR2 SYGVKD. CDR3 length equals 11 residues. Trimming left V 6 bases short and J 7 bases short, with 9 bases between. The CDR3 spells CAIREDSEAFF. The CDR3 nucleotides are TGTGCCATCAGGGAGGACAGTGAAGCTTTCTTT.